The 5 T cell receptor beta chains listed next were all sequenced from one sample in a study of control samples from healthy donors and cancer patients. Assay: immunoSEQ multiplex PCR; the TCRdb copy retains only in-frame clones and omits some. Of about 160,000 clones in the sample, roughly 94% were seen once. The sample comprised PBMCs. These receptor sequences come from a man aged 60 to 75 with colorectal cancer.

Comment on this clone: Different DNA sequences within this sample yield the same CDR3. This chain links TRBV27 with TRBJ2-7, with a weak D call TRBD1 (5 bases). The CDR3 runs to 14 residues. CDR1 is MNHEY and CDR2 is SMNVEV in the germline V gene (reference sequence). V shed 5 bases and J shed 0 bases, with 11 bases lying between them. The CDR3 nucleotides read TGTGCCAGCAGTCTAACAGGAAGCTCCTACGAGCAGTACTTC. Its protein product is CASSLTGSSYEQYF.

The DNA for the CDR3 is TGTGCCAGTAGTAGCCGGGGGGAAAATCAGCCCCAGCATTTT. It yields the protein CASSSRGENQPQHF. The gene calls are TRBV19 and TRBJ1-5; D may be TRBD1 (5 bases). Germline V gives CDR1 LNHDA, CDR2 SQIVND (reference sequence). The CDR3 is 14 amino acids. V dropped 4 bases and J dropped 4 bases, with 11 bases sitting between them.

The chain has TRBV9 and TRBJ2-1; 7 positions agree with TRBD1. CDR3 size: 15 residues. Germline assignment: CDR1 SGDLS and CDR2 YYNGEE. V shed 3 bases and J 5 bases; nucleotides not matched to a gene: 8. CDR3 bases: TGTGCCAGCAGCGACCCCGGGACAGTTAACAATGAGCAGTTCTTC. Translating gives CASSDPGTVNNEQFF.

The chain has TRBV9 and TRBJ2-7; unclear D gene. Germline CDR1 and CDR2: SGDLS and YYNGEE. Trimming took off 0 bases at V and 3 bases at J, with 7 bases between the two ends. The CDR3 is 13 amino acids. CDR3 bases: TGTGCCAGCAGCGTAGACATGAACTACGAGCAGTACTTC. Its translation: CASSVDMNYEQYF. The entire variable domain, with the rest obtained from reference TRBV9 and TRBJ2-7, is as follows: DSGVTQTPKHLITATGQRVTLRCSPRSGDLSVYWYQQSLDQGLQFLIQYYNGEERAKGNILERFSAQQFPDLHSELNLSSLELGDSALYFCASSVDMNYEQYFGPGTRLTVT.

The rearrangement links TRBV11-2 to TRBJ2-3; D uncertain. The CDR3 sequence is 15 residues long. V lost 1 base and J lost 0, with 8 bases in between. The germline CDR1 and CDR2 sequences are SGHAT and FQNNGV. The DNA for the CDR3 is TGTGCCAGCAGCTTAGGCCTCGTTAGCACAGATACGCAGTATTTT. Amino acid sequence: CASSLGLVSTDTQYF.